What follows are 4 T cell receptor beta chains derived from one specimen sequenced in a study of Tregs in tolerant kidney transplant recipients (dated by TCRdb to 2018 to 2020). The protocol used for the library was the immunoSEQ multiplex PCR assay. Imported from immuneACCESS, the table was reduced by TCRdb to in-frame sequences with V and J called. These copies leave out some clones; in studies compared against another copy, an unresolved V gene accounts for under half, and the cause of the remainder is not known. The sample table records tens of thousands of clones; 84% of these occur just once. Roughly 4% of the sample goes to the ten largest clones. Sequencing was performed on CD4+ T cells from blood. These receptors were obtained from a human donor in good health.

This chain connects TRBV5-4 to TRBJ2-2, with D unclear. V was cut by 5 bases and J by 4 bases, with 18 bases left in between. The CDR3 contains 16 residues. Per germline, CDR1 SGHNT and CDR2 YYREEE (reference sequence). The CDR3, as DNA: TGTGCCAGCAGATCCGAATCAGTAGTGGCCACCGGGGAGCTGTTTTTT. Translating gives CASRSESVVATGELFF.

V gene TRBV6-5 combines with J gene TRBJ1-1; 7 bases align to TRBD1. This CDR3 has 13 residues. The germline gives CDR1 MNHEY, CDR2 SVGAGI. The trim removed 4 bases at V and 9 bases at J, leaving 8 bases unmatched. CDR3 nucleotides: TGTGCCAGCAGTTCCCTGACAGGGCGGAAAGCTTTCTTT. This translates into CASSSLTGRKAFF.

The J gene is TRBJ1-5, the V gene TRBV5-5; D gene uncertain. CDR1 SGHKS and CDR2 YYEKEE come from the germline V gene (reference sequence). Trimming took off 0 bases at V and 6 bases at J, with 13 bases between the two ends. The CDR3 runs to 15 residues. DNA of the CDR3: TGTGCCAGCAGCTTGGACCCCTCAGTATTTCAGCCCCAGCATTTT. This gives the protein CASSLDPSVFQPQHF.

The chain uses TRBV4-1 and TRBJ2-1; D is possibly TRBD2 (7 bases). Trimming cost V 1 base and J 6 bases, with 16 bases left between them. CDR1 and CDR2 (germline): MGHRA, YSYEKL. CDR3 size: 16 residues. The CDR3 here is CASSQGGLGGGNEQFF. CDR3 DNA: TGCGCCAGCAGCCAAGGAGGACTAGGAGGGGGCAATGAGCAGTTCTTC.